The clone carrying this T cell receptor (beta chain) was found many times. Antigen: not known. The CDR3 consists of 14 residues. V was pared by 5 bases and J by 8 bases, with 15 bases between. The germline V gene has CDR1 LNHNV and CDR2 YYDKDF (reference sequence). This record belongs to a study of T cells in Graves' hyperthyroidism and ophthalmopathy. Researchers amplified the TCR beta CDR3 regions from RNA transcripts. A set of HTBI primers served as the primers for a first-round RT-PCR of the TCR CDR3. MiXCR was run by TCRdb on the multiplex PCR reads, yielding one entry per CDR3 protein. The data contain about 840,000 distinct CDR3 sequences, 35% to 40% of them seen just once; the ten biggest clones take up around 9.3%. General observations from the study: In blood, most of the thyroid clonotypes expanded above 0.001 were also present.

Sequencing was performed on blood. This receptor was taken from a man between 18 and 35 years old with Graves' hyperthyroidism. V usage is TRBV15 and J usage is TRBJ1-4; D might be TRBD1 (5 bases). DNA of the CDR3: TGTGCCACCAGCCAAGACAGTGGGAGCGAAAAACTGTTTTTT. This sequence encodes CATSQDSGSEKLFF.